Below, 5 T cell receptor beta chains from the same sample are listed, as sequenced in a study of CD8+CD57+ T cells in acquired aplastic anemia. TCR beta VDJ and CDR3 profiles were obtained from a genomic DNA template. TCRdb used MiXCR to reprocess the reads, holding one entry per CDR3 protein. The sample lists just over 400,000 distinct CDR3 sequences; about 70% were seen once. The sequencing input was sorted CD4+, CD8+, or CD8+CD57+ T cells (not recorded which) from PBMCs. The receptors were sampled from a human donor in good health, serving as a control.

V is TRBV20-1 and J is TRBJ2-7, with D perhaps TRBD1 (5 bases). V was clipped by 0 bases and J by 10 bases, with 13 bases between them. Germline CDR1 and CDR2: DFQATT and SNEGSKA (reference sequence). The CDR3 covers 12 residues. As DNA, the CDR3 is TGCAGTGCTAGAGAAGAGACAGCAAGCCAGTACTTC. Translating it yields CSAREETASQYF.

The genes are TRBV5-4 and TRBJ2-5; D gene unclear. The CDR3 covers 12 residues. Per the germline V gene, CDR1 is SGHNT and CDR2 is YYREEE (reference sequence). V lost 2 bases and J lost 2, with 4 bases in between. The CDR3 is CASSFRQETQYF. The CDR3 coding sequence is TGTGCCAGCAGCTTCCGGCAAGAGACCCAGTACTTC.

The gene calls are TRBV12-3 or TRBV12-4 and TRBJ2-7, with 8 bases aligning to TRBD1. The CDR3 length is 16 residues. With 3 bases clipped from V and 7 bases from J, the junction kept 14 bases outside the gene matches. Here the CDR3 reads CASSFRRGQRSGEQYF. The CDR3 DNA reads as TGTGCCAGCAGTTTTCGCAGGGGGCAGAGGAGCGGGGAGCAGTACTTC.

This clonotype was counted a few times. No DNA is shown, since the ends of the CDR3 on it are uncertain; the CDR3 is the one TCRdb lists. The rearrangement joins TRBV9 to TRBJ1-6; TRBD1, as called in the table, went unchecked against the DNA. The V gene's germline CDR1 is SGDLS and CDR2 YYNGEE. The CDR3 extends over 22 residues, inclusive of both ends. CDR3 amino acids: CASSVWQGHQFFGPGNGSPLHF.

Turning to this clonotype: The conserved closing phenylalanine or tryptophan is absent in this CDR3, likely reflecting a read error. The V call is TRBV2, the J call TRBJ1-2; 7 bases match TRBD1. CDR1 and CDR2 from the germline V gene are SNHLY and FYNNEI. The trim removed 6 bases at V and 8 bases at J, leaving 9 bases unmatched. The CDR3 length is 13 residues. CDR3 amino acids: CASSTRQGSGYTS. As DNA, the CDR3 is TGTGCCAGCAGCACCCGACAGGGCTCCGGCTACACCTCC.